What follows is one T cell receptor (beta chain) and its context. As yet, its antigen is unknown. The CDR3 sequence is 14 residues long. The V gene's germline CDR1 is SEHNR and CDR2 FQNEAQ (reference sequence). Trimming took 2 bases from V and 2 from J, leaving 9 bases between them. Profiled with immunoSEQ multiplex PCR; TCRdb holds only in-frame clones, not every one. Altogether roughly 25,000 clones are present, about two thirds being singletons, with the ten largest covering roughly 14%. This entry belongs to a study of tumor-infiltrating lymphocytes in localized non-small cell lung cancer. Whole-study results and caveats: Technical variation could not be separated from intratumor heterogeneity here.

Source material: lung tumor tissue. The chain has TRBV7-9 and TRBJ1-1; D is possibly TRBD1 (6 bases). The origin of this receptor is a human donor with non-small cell lung cancer. The CDR3 here is CASSLTGTNTEAFF. The CDR3 DNA is TGTGCCAGCAGCTTAACAGGGACTAACACTGAAGCTTTCTTT.